This note documents a single TCR beta chain sequence. Its antigen is unidentified. These data belong to a study of cytomegalovirus exposure and HLA in healthy donors. Study conclusions and caveats: For presence/absence analyses, sequencing depth was assumed to be roughly uniform across donors. In terms of immune exposure information, only CMV serostatus was available. The investigators catalogued 180 or so TCR beta chains as cytomegalovirus-associated.

V lost 6 bases, J lost 6 bases, and 9 bases lay in between. The V gene's germline CDR1 is MNHEY and CDR2 SMNVEV (reference sequence). The length of the CDR3 is 11 residues. Primers for the PCR totalled 60 Vbeta and 13 Jbeta. Only in-frame clones appear in the TCRdb table, and some are missing; sequencing was by immunoSEQ multiplex PCR. The table includes approximately 110,000 clones, 77% detected once. J is TRBJ2-7 and V is TRBV27, with D possibly TRBD1 on 5 matching bases. This TCR came from a human donor in good health. The source material was PBMCs. This CDR3 is CASSEGAEQYF. CDR3 sequence (DNA): TGTGCCAGCAGCGAAGGGGCCGAGCAGTACTTC.